This TCR beta chain was sequenced in a study of blood T cell repertoires in COVID-19. At the level of the study: T cells, B-cell-depleted T cells, or PBMCs provided the cDNA or gDNA that served as material.

Sequencing used immunoSEQ multiplex PCR; TCRdb keeps in-frame clones, though not all of them. The sample has 350,000 to 400,000 clones, approximately 90% seen once. The sequencing input was PBMCs or T cells enriched from blood (not recorded which). The sequence was collected from a woman in her 40s who had been exposed to COVID-19.

The CDR3 DNA sequence: TGTGCCAGCAGTGAATGGGACAGGGGTTCCTACGAGCAGTACTTC. Its translation is CASSEWDRGSYEQYF. The chain uses TRBV6-1 and TRBJ2-7; 10 bases fit TRBD1. The germline V gene encodes CDR1 MNHNS and CDR2 SASEGT. Trimming removed 2 bases from V and 1 base from J; junction bases left unmatched: 2. The CDR3 extends over 15 amino acids.